A single TCR beta chain is shown here with its context. What it binds is unknown. Trimming shortened V by 5 bases and J by 8 bases, and 15 bases separated the two germline ends. The CDR3 runs 13 residues. CDR1 and CDR2 from the germline V gene are SGHVS and FQNEAQ. This record comes from a study of OX40 agonist ivuxolimab in advanced cancers. Study-wide background: Aged roughly 23 to 90 with a mean of approximately 57 years, they were roughly 83% male.

Sequencing was performed with immunoSEQ multiplex PCR; in TCRdb, only in-frame clones are kept and a portion is missing. The sample carries tens of thousands of clones, 82% recorded once. Study-level findings and limits: Mean expanded clone counts were higher in CD8+ than CD4+ T cells. Low normalized T-cell clonal expansion also characterized some of the nonresponders. Doses of 0.1 to 3.0 mg/kg were accompanied by clonal expansion of CD4+ and CD8+ blood T cells by week 6.

The sequencing here drew on CD4+ or CD8+ T cells sorted from blood, taken in a trial of the OX40 agonist ivuxolimab. The chain uses TRBV7-8 and TRBJ1-1; D not resolved. The clonotype was recovered from an adult with an advanced solid tumor such as melanoma, head and neck, liver or kidney cancer. CDR3 bases: TGTGCCAGCAGCCGGTGGAGGTCCACCGAAGCTTTCTTT. Its protein is CASSRWRSTEAFF.